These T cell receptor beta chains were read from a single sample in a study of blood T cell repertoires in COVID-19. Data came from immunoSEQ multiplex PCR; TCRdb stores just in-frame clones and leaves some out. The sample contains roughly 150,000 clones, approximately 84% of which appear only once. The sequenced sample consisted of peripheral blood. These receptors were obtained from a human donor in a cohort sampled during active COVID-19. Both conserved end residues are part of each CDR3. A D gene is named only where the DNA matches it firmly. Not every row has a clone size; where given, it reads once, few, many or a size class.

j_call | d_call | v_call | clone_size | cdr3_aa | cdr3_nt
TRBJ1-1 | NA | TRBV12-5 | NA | CASGLGRNTEAFF | TGTGCTAGCGGTTTAGGGAGAAACACTGAAGCTTTCTTT
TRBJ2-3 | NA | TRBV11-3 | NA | CASSFRAGSTDTQYF | TGTGCCAGCAGCTTTCGAGCAGGGAGCACAGATACGCAGTATTTT
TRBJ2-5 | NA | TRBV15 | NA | CATSRGGDGETQYF | TGTGCCACCAGCAGAGGGGGCGACGGGGAGACCCAGTACTTC
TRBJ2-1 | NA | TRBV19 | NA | CASSIGGYNEQFF | TGTGCCAGTAGTATAGGAGGTTACAATGAGCAGTTCTTC
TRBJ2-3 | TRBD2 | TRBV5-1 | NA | CASSGGGRRRTDTQYF | TGCGCCAGCAGTGGTGGCGGGAGAAGGAGGACAGATACGCAGTATTTT
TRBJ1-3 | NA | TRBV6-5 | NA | CASSYSSGLSGNTIYF | TGTGCCAGCAGTTACTCGTCGGGACTCTCTGGAAACACCATATATTTT
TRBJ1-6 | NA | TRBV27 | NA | CASTLTPGAASSPLHF | TGTGCCAGCACCCTGACCCCAGGGGCCGCATCTTCACCCCTCCACTTT
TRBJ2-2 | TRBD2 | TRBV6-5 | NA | CASRSSGDTGELFF | TGTGCCAGCAGGTCTAGCGGGGACACCGGGGAGCTGTTTTTT
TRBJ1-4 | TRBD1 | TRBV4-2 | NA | CASSQPGQGDEKLFF | TGTGCCAGCAGCCAGCCGGGACAGGGTGATGAAAAACTGTTTTTT
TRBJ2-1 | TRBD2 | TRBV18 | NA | CASSPLRTSGIDEQFF | TGTGCCAGCTCACCACTTCGGACTAGCGGGATCGATGAGCAGTTCTTC
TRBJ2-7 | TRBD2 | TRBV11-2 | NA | CASSLGGSSYEQYF | TGTGCCAGCAGCTTAGGCGGGAGCTCCTACGAGCAGTACTTC
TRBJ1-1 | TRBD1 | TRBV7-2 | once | CASSPRDRDNEAFF | TGTGCCAGCAGCCCCCGGGACAGGGATAATGAAGCTTTCTTT
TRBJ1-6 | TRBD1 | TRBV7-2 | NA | CASSRQGAYNSPLHF | TGTGCCAGCAGTCGACAGGGGGCTTATAATTCACCCCTCCACTTT
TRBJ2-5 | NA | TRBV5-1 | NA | CASSDRVQETQYF | TGCGCCAGCAGCGACCGGGTTCAAGAGACCCAGTACTTC
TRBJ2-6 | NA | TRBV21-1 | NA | CASSNIRDRDSGANVLTF | TGTGCCAGCAGCAACATCAGGGACAGGGACTCTGGGGCCAACGTCCTGACTTTC
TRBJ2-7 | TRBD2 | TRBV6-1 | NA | CASSEELAGGYEQYF | TGTGCCAGCAGTGAAGAGTTAGCGGGGGGCTACGAGCAGTACTTC
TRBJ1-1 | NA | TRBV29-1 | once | CSVTSVRSPPTEAFF | TGCAGCGTGACCTCGGTTCGGAGTCCCCCCACTGAAGCTTTCTTT
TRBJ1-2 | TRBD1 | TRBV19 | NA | CASRNRGEDGYTF | TGTGCCAGTAGGAACAGGGGTGAGGATGGCTACACCTTC
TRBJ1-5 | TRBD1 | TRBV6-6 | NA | CASSPQGRGNQPQHF | TGTGCCAGCAGTCCACAGGGGAGAGGCAATCAGCCCCAGCATTTT
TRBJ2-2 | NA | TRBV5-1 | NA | CASSVGAANTGELFF | TGCGCCAGCAGCGTAGGAGCAGCGAACACCGGGGAGCTGTTTTTT
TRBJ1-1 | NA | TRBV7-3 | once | CASSLTITQEAFF | TGTGCCAGCAGCTTAACTATTACGCAGGAAGCTTTCTTT
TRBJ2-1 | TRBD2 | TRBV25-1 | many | CASSDLGRDYIDEQFF | TGTGCCAGCAGTGACCTCGGTCGGGACTACATCGATGAGCAGTTCTTC
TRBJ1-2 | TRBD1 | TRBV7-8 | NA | CASSRTGSWGYTF | TGTGCCAGCAGCCGGACAGGGAGTTGGGGCTACACCTTC
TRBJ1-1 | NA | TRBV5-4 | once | CASSLRDKNTEAFF | TGTGCCAGCAGCCTCAGGGACAAGAACACTGAAGCTTTCTTT
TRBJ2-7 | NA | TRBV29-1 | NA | CSVEEGADEQYF | TGCAGCGTTGAAGAGGGGGCGGACGAGCAGTACTTC
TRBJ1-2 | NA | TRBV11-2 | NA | CASSLWGLFGYTF | TGTGCCAGCAGCTTGTGGGGCTTATTTGGCTACACCTTC
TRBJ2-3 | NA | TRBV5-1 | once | CASSLVTDYLQYF | TGCGCCAGCAGCTTGGTCACGGACTACCTTCAGTATTTT
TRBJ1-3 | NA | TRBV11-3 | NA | CASSDFEGRNTIYF | TGTGCCAGCAGCGATTTCGAGGGCAGAAACACCATATATTTT
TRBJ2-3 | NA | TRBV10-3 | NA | CATGSRGITDTQYF | TGTGCCACGGGCTCGAGGGGGATCACAGATACGCAGTATTTT
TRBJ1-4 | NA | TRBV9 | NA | CASSPEGEKLFF | TGTGCCAGCAGCCCCGAGGGTGAAAAACTGTTTTTT
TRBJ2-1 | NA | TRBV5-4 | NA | CASSLAGFEWNEQFF | TGTGCCAGCAGCTTGGCAGGGTTCGAGTGGAATGAGCAGTTCTTC
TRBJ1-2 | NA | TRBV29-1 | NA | CSATRSSNYGYTF | TGCAGCGCAACGAGGAGTTCTAACTATGGCTACACCTTC
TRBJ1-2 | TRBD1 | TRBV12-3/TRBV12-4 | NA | CASSPTGASGYTF | TGTGCCAGCAGCCCGACAGGGGCCTCTGGCTACACCTTC
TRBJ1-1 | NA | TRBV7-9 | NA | CASSPSGVAEAFF | TGTGCCAGCAGCCCGTCAGGGGTAGCTGAAGCTTTCTTT
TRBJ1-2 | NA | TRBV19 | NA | CASSTLDIYGYTF | TGTGCCAGTAGTACCTTGGACATCTATGGCTACACCTTC
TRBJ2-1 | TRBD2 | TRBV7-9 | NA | CASSLGLAGRVREQFF | TGTGCCAGCAGCCTTGGACTAGCGGGAAGGGTCCGTGAGCAGTTCTTC